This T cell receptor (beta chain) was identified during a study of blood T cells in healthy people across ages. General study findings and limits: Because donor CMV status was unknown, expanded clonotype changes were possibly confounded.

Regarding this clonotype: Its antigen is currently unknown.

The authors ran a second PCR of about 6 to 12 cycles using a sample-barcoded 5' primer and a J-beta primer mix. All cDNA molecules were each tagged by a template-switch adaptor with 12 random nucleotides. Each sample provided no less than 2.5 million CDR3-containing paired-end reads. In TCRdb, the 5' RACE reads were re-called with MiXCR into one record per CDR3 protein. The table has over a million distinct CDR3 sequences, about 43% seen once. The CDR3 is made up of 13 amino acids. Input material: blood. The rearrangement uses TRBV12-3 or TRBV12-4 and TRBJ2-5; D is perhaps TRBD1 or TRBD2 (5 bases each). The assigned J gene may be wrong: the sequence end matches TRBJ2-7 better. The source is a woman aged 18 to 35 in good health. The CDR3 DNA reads TGTGCCAGCACCCTGACAGCTGGAGGCGAGCAGTACTTC. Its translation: CASTLTAGGEQYF.